These 29 T cell receptor beta chains were sequenced from one sample in a study of blood T cell repertoires in COVID-19. Data came from immunoSEQ multiplex PCR; TCRdb stores just in-frame clones and leaves some out. Among some 120,000 clones listed, about four fifths were seen once. Sequenced: peripheral blood. The receptors were sampled from a man older than 75 with active or convalescent COVID-19.

The chain couples TRBV7-3 to TRBJ1-2; D is perhaps TRBD1 (5 bases). This CDR3 spans 13 amino acids. Germline CDR1 is SGHTA and CDR2 is FQGTGA. V was trimmed by 1 base and J by 4 bases, leaving 7 bases between them. The CDR3 is CASSLRQSYGYTF. CDR3 nucleotides: TGTGCCAGCAGCTTAAGACAGTCCTATGGCTACACCTTC.

The chain links TRBV4-3 to TRBJ2-3, with TRBD2 matching over 16 bases. This CDR3 spans 21 amino acids. Germline V gene sequence: CDR1 LGHNA, CDR2 YSLEER. V trimming: 1 base; J trimming: 0 bases; junction bases outside the gene matches: 10. CDR3 region: CASSQVPPGLAGGASTDTQYF. The CDR3 region has the DNA TGCGCCAGCAGCCAAGTCCCCCCGGGACTAGCGGGGGGGGCTAGCACAGATACGCAGTATTTT.

The chain uses TRBV5-6 and TRBJ1-4; D remains unclear. V was clipped by 0 bases and J by 7 bases, with 16 bases between them. Germline V gives CDR1 SGHDT, CDR2 YYEEEE. The CDR3 loop spans 16 amino acids. CDR3 nucleotides: TGTGCCAGCAGCTTGGCCGGGGAAGGTGGGTTTGAAAAACTGTTTTTT. This translates into CASSLAGEGGFEKLFF.

The J gene is TRBJ2-5, the V gene TRBV6-1; 11 bases line up with TRBD2. J was trimmed by 4 bases and V by 3 bases; bases with no gene match: 7. The CDR3 covers 16 residues. Germline CDR1 and CDR2: MNHNS and SASEGT. The CDR3, as DNA: TGTGCCAGCAGTGACATGATAGCGGGGGGGTTAGAGACCCAGTACTTC. Its protein product is CASSDMIAGGLETQYF.

This clone was found a few times. V usage is TRBV6-5 and J usage is TRBJ2-7; 7 bases are a match to TRBD2. The CDR3 is 13 amino acids. From germline, CDR1 is MNHEY and CDR2 SVGAGI. J lost 0 bases, V lost 6 bases, and 2 bases had no gene match. The CDR3 sequence: CASRRDYSYEQYF. The CDR3 DNA follows: TGTGCCAGCAGGAGGGACTACTCCTACGAGCAGTACTTC.

A remark on this clone: A junction boundary mismatches the germline segment, possibly from a read error. The chain uses TRBV7-3 and TRBJ2-3; 8 bases are a match to TRBD2. Looked up from germline, CDR1 is SGHTA and CDR2 is FQGTGA. CDR3 length: 17 residues. The CDR3 spells CASSEVGGGLLTDTQYF. CDR3 in DNA: TGCGCCAGCAGCGAGGTGGGCGGGGGGCTCCTCACAGATACGCAGTATTTT.

The gene calls are TRBV7-9 and TRBJ2-7; 7 bases are shared with TRBD1. J gave up 3 bases and V 5 bases, and 7 bases lay outside the gene matches. The V gene's germline CDR1 is SEHNR and CDR2 FQNEAQ (reference sequence). The CDR3 consists of 14 residues. CDR3 DNA sequence: TGTGCCAGCAGCCGAAAGGGGGCCGTCTACGAGCAGTACTTC. Encoded protein: CASSRKGAVYEQYF.

The J gene is TRBJ2-1, the V gene TRBV6-5, with 9 bases aligning to TRBD2. V trimming: 6 bases; J trimming: 0 bases; junction bases outside the gene matches: 3. CDR3 length: 15 amino acids. Germline assignment: CDR1 MNHEY and CDR2 SVGAGI. In nucleotides, the CDR3 is TGTGCCAGCAGCATAGCGGGGGTCTCCTACAATGAGCAGTTCTTC. Translated: CASSIAGVSYNEQFF.

The chain recombines TRBV27 with TRBJ2-7; D is perhaps TRBD1 (6 bases). In germline, CDR1 is MNHEY, CDR2 SMNVEV (reference sequence). Deletions cut 6 bases from V and 5 bases from J, with 23 bases between. The CDR3 is 16 residues long. The CDR3 reads CASRAGTFDLFDEQYF. The CDR3 DNA follows: TGTGCCAGCAGAGCCGGGACATTCGACCTTTTCGACGAGCAGTACTTC.

Turning to this clone: The sample holds other DNA sequences that translate to the same CDR3. The chain employs TRBV9 and TRBJ1-2; D is unresolved. Germline loops: CDR1 SGDLS, CDR2 YYNGEE. This CDR3 comprises 13 residues. V lost 0 bases and J 3 bases, leaving 6 bases between the germline ends. For the CDR3, the DNA is TGTGCCAGCAGCGTAGGGGCCGACTATGGCTACACCTTC. It encodes CASSVGADYGYTF.

This clone was picked up many times. This sequence joins TRBV27 and TRBJ2-7; D is uncertain. In germline, CDR1 is MNHEY, CDR2 SMNVEV (reference sequence). This CDR3 contains 13 residues. Trimming left V 2 bases short and J 0 bases short, with 5 bases between. This CDR3 reads CASSLGPSYEQYF. In nucleotides, the CDR3 is TGTGCCAGCAGTTTAGGCCCCTCCTACGAGCAGTACTTC.

This clone was counted once. The gene calls are TRBV2 and TRBJ2-3; D uncertain. Per germline, CDR1 SNHLY and CDR2 FYNNEI. V was trimmed by 4 bases and J by 2 bases, leaving 4 bases between them. The CDR3 spans 12 residues. The CDR3: CASSGLTDTQYF. For the CDR3, the DNA is TGTGCCAGCAGTGGTCTCACAGATACGCAGTATTTT.

The rearrangement joins TRBV19 to TRBJ1-5, with D perhaps TRBD1 (6 bases). The V end was cut by 1 base, the J end by 3 bases, with 10 bases between. In germline, CDR1 is LNHDA, CDR2 SQIVND (reference sequence). This CDR3 is 15 amino acids long. DNA for the CDR3: TGTGCCAGTAGTATAGCACAGGGTTTCAATCAGCCCCAGCATTTT. It yields the protein CASSIAQGFNQPQHF.

The chain is built from TRBV5-6 and TRBJ2-2; TRBD1 might be the D (5 bases). CDR3 length equals 15 residues. V lost 6 bases and J 1 base, leaving 13 bases between the germline ends. Germline values: CDR1 SGHDT, CDR2 YYEEEE. The CDR3 is CASILFGQNTGELFF. The CDR3 nucleotides are TGTGCCAGCATCCTTTTTGGACAGAACACCGGGGAGCTGTTTTTT.

V gene TRBV30 combines with J gene TRBJ1-6; D perhaps matches TRBD1 (6 bases). The CDR3 length is 13 residues. Trimming removed 1 base from V and 10 bases from J, with 11 bases in between. The germline gives CDR1 GTSNPN, CDR2 SVGIG (reference sequence). The CDR3, as DNA: TGTGCCTGGAGTGAACAGGGAAGCTCACCCCTCCACTTT. It encodes CAWSEQGSSPLHF.

The rearrangement links TRBV6-2 or TRBV6-3 to TRBJ2-3, with a possible D match to TRBD2 (7 bases). Germline loops: CDR1 MNHEY, CDR2 SVGEGT. The CDR3 covers 15 residues. Between the trimmed V and J ends, which lost 2 bases and 4 bases, there was a span of 13 bases. CDR3 bases: TGTGCCAGCAGTTACGTAGGGGGGGCCGCAGATACGCAGTATTTT. It encodes CASSYVGGAADTQYF.

This clone was recorded a few times. The chain employs TRBV18 and TRBJ1-6; TRBD1 agrees at 9 bases. This CDR3 has 14 residues. Germline CDR1 and CDR2: KGHSH and LQKENI. V was clipped by 5 bases and J by 7 bases; unmatched bases: 3. CDR3 in DNA: TGTGCCAGCTCAGTTGGGACAGGGAATTCACCCCTCCACTTT. This gives the protein CASSVGTGNSPLHF.

This chain links TRBV18 with TRBJ2-5; D is possibly TRBD2 (5 bases). This CDR3 is 12 amino acids long. Germline lookup yields CDR1 KGHSH and CDR2 LQKENI. V was clipped by 10 bases and J by 5 bases, with 14 bases between them. The CDR3 bases are TGTGCCACCCAACGGGATATTGAGACCCAGTACTTC. As protein: CATQRDIETQYF.

CDR3 DNA sequence: TGTGCCAGCAGTCACCACGGGGAGAACACTGAAGCTTTCTTT. This encodes CASSHHGENTEAFF. V and J are TRBV6-6 and TRBJ1-1, with no clear D. CDR1 is MNHNY and CDR2 is SVGAGI in the germline V gene (reference sequence). The length of the CDR3 is 14 residues. V lost 5 bases and J lost 1, with 11 bases in between.

The V gene is TRBV27, the J gene TRBJ1-2; the D gene is possibly TRBD1 (6 bases). The CDR3 consists of 14 residues. Trimming left V 5 bases short and J 5 bases short, with 15 bases between. CDR1 and CDR2 (germline): MNHEY, SMNVEV (reference sequence). This chain's CDR3 is CASSPGGGGYGYTF. The CDR3 DNA reads as TGTGCCAGCAGTCCTGGAGGGGGAGGGTATGGCTACACCTTC.

The V gene is TRBV4-2, the J gene TRBJ2-1; 9 bases are shared with TRBD2. Germline V gene lookup returns CDR1 LGHNA and CDR2 YNFKEQ. V lost 3 bases to trimming and J lost 4 bases; unmatched junction nucleotides: 7. This CDR3 has 16 amino acids. The chain's CDR3 is CASSQEIAGVYNEQFF. The CDR3 DNA sequence: TGTGCCAGCAGCCAGGAGATAGCGGGGGTATACAATGAGCAGTTCTTC.

This sequence joins TRBV7-2 and TRBJ1-6; 9 positions agree with TRBD1. The CDR3 extends over 19 amino acids. CDR1 SGHTA and CDR2 FQGNSA come from the germline V gene. J was trimmed by 6 bases and V by 1 base; bases with no gene match: 13. The CDR3 sequence: CASSLETGGYESGNSPLHF. The CDR3 bases are TGTGCCAGCAGCTTAGAGACAGGGGGTTATGAGAGTGGTAATTCACCCCTCCACTTT.

V and J are TRBV5-4 and TRBJ2-7; 10 bases are a match to TRBD1. CDR3 length: 15 residues. The germline gives CDR1 SGHNT, CDR2 YYREEE (reference sequence). Germline trimming cut 1 base from V and 6 bases from J; bases unmatched to any gene: 7. CDR3: CASSLSGTGVSEQYF. For the CDR3, the DNA is TGTGCCAGCAGCTTGAGCGGGACAGGGGTGAGCGAGCAGTACTTC.

This clone turned up a few times. The chain recombines TRBV9 with TRBJ1-2, with D uncertain. From germline, CDR1 is SGDLS and CDR2 YYNGEE. This CDR3 comprises 13 residues. Deletions cut 3 bases from V and 7 bases from J, with 13 bases between. CDR3 amino acids: CASSEARSVGYTF. CDR3 sequence (DNA): TGTGCCAGCAGCGAGGCCAGAAGCGTTGGCTACACCTTC.

V and J are TRBV19 and TRBJ1-5, with TRBD1 identical over 11 bases. Germline V gene data show CDR1 as LNHDA and CDR2 as SQIVND (reference sequence). V lost 4 bases and J lost 6; bases outside the gene matches: 8. The CDR3 contains 16 residues. The CDR3, as DNA: TGTGCCAGTAGTAACAAAGGACAGGGGGCGTTTCAGCCCCAGCATTTT. It encodes CASSNKGQGAFQPQHF. The variable domain in full, with the rest retrieved from reference TRBV19 and TRBJ1-5, is DGGITQSPKYLFRKEGQNVTLSCEQNLNHDAMYWYRQDPGQGLRLIYYSQIVNDFQKGDIAEGYSVSREKKESFPLTVTSAQKNPTAFYLCASSNKGQGAFQPQHFGDGTRLSIL.

The rearrangement joins TRBV7-2 to TRBJ2-5; the D gene is possibly TRBD2 (6 bases). Germline V gives CDR1 SGHTA, CDR2 FQGNSA. This CDR3 has 15 amino acids. V was cut by 3 bases and J by 1 base, with 12 bases left in between. The CDR3 loop reads CASSFMGGSQETQYF. The CDR3 nucleotides are TGTGCCAGCAGCTTTATGGGGGGATCCCAAGAGACCCAGTACTTC.

This clone came up a few times. This chain joins TRBV6-5 and TRBJ1-1; 7 nucleotides match TRBD1. The J segment lost 7 bases and the V segment lost 5 bases, leaving 7 bases of the junction unmatched. Germline V gives CDR1 MNHEY, CDR2 SVGAGI. The CDR3 has 13 residues. CDR3 nucleotides: TGTGCCAGCAGTCCTCAGGGGGTCGGTGAAGCTTTCTTT. It encodes CASSPQGVGEAFF.

The chain carries TRBV7-9 and TRBJ1-2, with 8 positions matching TRBD1. From germline, CDR1 is SEHNR and CDR2 FQNEAQ (reference sequence). Unmatched junction bases numbered 4, after V lost 6 bases and J lost 4 bases. This CDR3 comprises 13 residues. This CDR3 reads CASSNRGGYGYTF. The CDR3 coding sequence is TGTGCCAGCAGTAACAGGGGGGGCTATGGCTACACCTTC.

The chain recombines TRBV5-8 with TRBJ2-6; D perhaps matches TRBD2 (5 bases). The CDR3 consists of 17 residues. CDR1 is SGHTS, CDR2 YDEGEE, per germline. With 4 bases removed from V and 0 bases from J, the gap between germline ends came to 14 bases. The CDR3 nucleotides are TGTGCCAGCAGCAGTTTACCGGGGAGCTCTGGGGCCAACGTCCTGACTTTC. This codes for CASSSLPGSSGANVLTF.